This is a list of T cell receptor beta chains from one sample in a study of identical twins. TCRdb re-called the 5' RACE reads through MiXCR, storing one row per CDR3 protein. Of hundreds of thousands of distinct CDR3 sequences listed, approximately 13% are singletons. These data were also reused for a study on yellow fever vaccine responses in identical twins.

The sequenced sample consisted of PBMCs. The receptors here all came from a woman between 18 and 30 years old in good health. Both conserved end residues are part of each CDR3. Fields, in order: D gene, V gene, clone size, J gene, CDR3 DNA, CDR3 protein. The D gene is left open where the match is weak. Rows give clone size only sometimes, using once, few, many, or a class for an expanded clone.

NA,TRBV25-1,many,TRBJ2-5,TGTGCCAGCAGTGAATTAGGGACGACGCTTAGAGAGACCCAGTACTTC,CASSELGTTLRETQYF
NA,TRBV29-1,few,TRBJ2-7,TGCAGCGTTGGAGCTCTGGGGGAGCAGTACTTC,CSVGALGEQYF
TRBD1,TRBV10-3,few,TRBJ1-1,TGTGCCATCAGTGAGTTAAAGGGGGCTGACACTGAAGCTTTCTTT,CAISELKGADTEAFF
TRBD1,TRBV20-1,NA,TRBJ1-1,TGCAGTGCTAACGAGCTACAGGGGGTGCACACTGAAGCTTTCTTT,CSANELQGVHTEAFF
NA,TRBV12-3/TRBV12-4,NA,TRBJ2-2,TGTGCCAGCAAGTGGGCCGCCGGCACCGGGGAGCTGTTTTTT,CASKWAAGTGELFF
TRBD1,TRBV12-3/TRBV12-4,once,TRBJ2-2,TGTGCCAGCAGTCCGGACAGGGGGAAGGGCGGGGAGCTGTTTTTT,CASSPDRGKGGELFF
NA,TRBV7-9,NA,TRBJ1-1,TGTGCCAGCAACGGCCCCACTGAAAACACTGAAGCTTTCTTT,CASNGPTENTEAFF
TRBD2,TRBV27,few,TRBJ2-1,TGTGCCAGCAGTTCCTTTAGCGGGAGAAAATCCAATGAGCAGTTCTTC,CASSSFSGRKSNEQFF
NA,TRBV10-3,NA,TRBJ2-5,TGTGCCACCGGGATCCAAGAGACCCAGTACTTC,CATGIQETQYF
TRBD2,TRBV2,few,TRBJ2-3,TGTGCCAGCAGTGAACTTTGGACTAGCGATACGCAGTATTTT,CASSELWTSDTQYF
TRBD2,TRBV9,NA,TRBJ2-7,TGTGCCAGCAGCGTGGGGACTAGCGAGAACTACGAGCAGTACTTC,CASSVGTSENYEQYF
TRBD2,TRBV4-2,NA,TRBJ2-1,TGTGCCAGCAGCCCTGGGACTAGCGGGCCATTTAAGTTCTTC,CASSPGTSGPFKFF
NA,TRBV6-5,NA,TRBJ2-7,TGTGCCAGCAGTTATACAAACGACGGGGGCTCCTACGAGCAGTACTTC,CASSYTNDGGSYEQYF
NA,TRBV5-1,NA,TRBJ2-5,TGCGCCAGCAGCCAACAGGGAGGGGAGACCCAGTACTTC,CASSQQGGETQYF
NA,TRBV3-1,few,TRBJ1-4,TGTGCCAGCAGCCAAGCCAGGGGTGGTGAAAAACTGTTTTTT,CASSQARGGEKLFF
TRBD1,TRBV11-2,NA,TRBJ2-3,TGTGCCAGCAGCTTTGGGCAGGGGGAAGCAGATACGCAGTATTTT,CASSFGQGEADTQYF
TRBD1,TRBV27,NA,TRBJ2-1,TGTGCCAGCAGTTTAGCCGGACAGGGAAGGTACAATGAGCAGTTCTTC,CASSLAGQGRYNEQFF
NA,TRBV6-5,many,TRBJ2-5,TGTGCCAGCAGGGGCCTCGGTGAGACCCAGTACTTC,CASRGLGETQYF
TRBD2,TRBV3-1,NA,TRBJ2-1,TGTACCAGCAGTTTTATGCTAGCGGGGCGTTTGGAGACCTACAATGAGCAGTTCTTC,CTSSFMLAGRLETYNEQFF
TRBD1,TRBV5-1,NA,TRBJ2-2,TGCGCCAGCAGCCGAGACAGGGACGGGGAGCTGTTTTTT,CASSRDRDGELFF
NA,TRBV27,many,TRBJ1-5,TGTGCCAGCGGTTGGGAGGCGGTGGGCAATCAGCCCCAGCATTTT,CASGWEAVGNQPQHF
NA,TRBV20-1,few,TRBJ2-1,TGCAGTGCTAGAGATCTCGGCGGGATATCATACAATGAGCAGTTCTTC,CSARDLGGISYNEQFF
NA,TRBV7-6,NA,TRBJ2-1,TGTGCCAGCAGCACGGGGCGTTCCTACAATGAGCAGTTCTTC,CASSTGRSYNEQFF
NA,TRBV12-3/TRBV12-4,NA,TRBJ1-2,TGTGCCAGCAGTTTGGCAGAAACCTATGGCTACACCTTC,CASSLAETYGYTF
NA,TRBV2,NA,TRBJ2-7,TGTGCCAGCAGTAACGACATGCGGGACGACCAGGTTGGGAACTTC,CASSNDMRDDQVGNF
TRBD2,TRBV12-3/TRBV12-4,NA,TRBJ2-1,TGTGCCAGCAGTTCGACCTACGGACTAGCGGGAAACAATGAGCAGTTCTTC,CASSSTYGLAGNNEQFF
NA,TRBV2,few,TRBJ2-5,TGTGCCAGCAGTAACCCCCCCGAGGAGACCCAGTACTTC,CASSNPPEETQYF
NA,TRBV18,few,TRBJ2-7,TGTGCCAGCTCACCACCGGGAAACAGACCCTACGAGCAGTACTTC,CASSPPGNRPYEQYF
NA,TRBV3-1,once,TRBJ2-2,TGTGCCAGCTCCAGCGAGGGCTCGGGCGGGCTCGCGAACACCGGGGAGCTGTTTTTT,CASSSEGSGGLANTGELFF
TRBD1,TRBV5-1,NA,TRBJ1-2,TGCGCCAGCAGCTTTTTGGGGACAGCCGATAACTATGGCTACACCTTC,CASSFLGTADNYGYTF
TRBD2,TRBV11-2,NA,TRBJ2-5,TGTGCCAGCAGCTTAGTTCGAACTAGCGGCATTCAAGAGACCCAGTACTTC,CASSLVRTSGIQETQYF
TRBD1,TRBV27,NA,TRBJ2-3,TGTGCCAGCAGTACCCACAGGGGGTCCGCAGATACGCAGTATTTT,CASSTHRGSADTQYF
NA,TRBV28,few,TRBJ1-6,TGTGCCAGCAGTTTAAGGGACCACTCCTATAATTCACCCCTCCACTTT,CASSLRDHSYNSPLHF
TRBD2,TRBV20-1,few,TRBJ2-1,TGCAGTGCTAGAGTAGGGAGGGGTCAGGGAAATGAGCAGTTCTTC,CSARVGRGQGNEQFF
TRBD2,TRBV5-1,NA,TRBJ2-4,TGCGCCAGCAGCTTGGATCGGCTAGCGGGTCTAGCCAAAAACATTCAGTACTTC,CASSLDRLAGLAKNIQYF
NA,TRBV7-2,NA,TRBJ2-5,TGTGCCAGCAGCTTCGGGGCGTGGGGGGCAGAGACCCAGTACTTC,CASSFGAWGAETQYF
NA,TRBV4-1,few,TRBJ2-3,TGCGCCAGCAGCCAAAGGACGACAGGAAGCACAGATACGCAGTATTTT,CASSQRTTGSTDTQYF
TRBD1,TRBV25-1,few,TRBJ2-5,TGTGCCAGCAGTGACACCCTGGACAGGCAAGAGACCCAGTACTTC,CASSDTLDRQETQYF
NA,TRBV6-1,few,TRBJ2-2,TGTGCCAGCAGAACAGGCAGAAGAGGGAACACCGGGGAGCTGTTTTTT,CASRTGRRGNTGELFF
NA,TRBV25-1,few,TRBJ2-2,TGTGCCACCTGTCGGGTGGAGACCGGGGAGCTGTTTTTT,CATCRVETGELFF
TRBD2,TRBV20-1,NA,TRBJ2-3,TGCAGTGCTAGAGAGGTTTTAGCGGGAGGGCCTTCAACGCAGTATTTT,CSAREVLAGGPSTQYF
NA,TRBV25-1,NA,TRBJ2-3,TGTGCCAGCAGTGAATTAAGTCCAGTAGCTTCCACAGATACGCAGTATTTT,CASSELSPVASTDTQYF
NA,TRBV3-1,few,TRBJ2-7,TGTGCCAGCAGCCTGGACTTTGGACCTTACGAGCAGTACTTC,CASSLDFGPYEQYF
NA,TRBV24-1,NA,TRBJ2-3,TGTGCCACCAGTGATTCGACTAGTGGGTTCACAGATACGCAGTATTTT,CATSDSTSGFTDTQYF
NA,TRBV2,few,TRBJ2-5,TGTGCCAGCAGGGTAGACGGACGCCGGGAAGAGACCCAGTACTTC,CASRVDGRREETQYF
TRBD2,TRBV20-1,few,TRBJ2-3,TGCAGTGCTAGGGGCGCTAGCGGGGGGGATACGCAGTATTTT,CSARGASGGDTQYF
TRBD1,TRBV20-1,NA,TRBJ2-4,TGCAGTGCAAGGACAGGGGGGACCAAAAACATTCAGTACTTC,CSARTGGTKNIQYF
NA,TRBV6-5,many,TRBJ1-1,TGTGCCAGCAGTCCCCGTTGGAACGAAGCTTTCTTT,CASSPRWNEAFF
TRBD2,TRBV11-2,few,TRBJ2-3,TGTGCCAGCAGCTTCAGCGGGGGAAAAGATACGCAGTATTTT,CASSFSGGKDTQYF
TRBD1,TRBV6-1,many,TRBJ1-5,TGTGCCAGCAGTGACGGGACAGCTGCTCAGCCCCAGCATTTT,CASSDGTAAQPQHF
NA,TRBV7-8,few,TRBJ2-1,TGTGCCAGCAGCACGTACCAGCCCCTCAATGAGCAGTTCTTC,CASSTYQPLNEQFF
TRBD1,TRBV9,few,TRBJ2-1,TGTGCCAGCAGGCCAGGGACAGGGGAGGGGAATGAGCAGTTCTTC,CASRPGTGEGNEQFF
TRBD2,TRBV5-1,NA,TRBJ2-1,TGCGCCAGCAGGGGCGGGGGATCCTACAATGAGCAGTTCTTC,CASRGGGSYNEQFF
TRBD1,TRBV27,NA,TRBJ2-7,TGTGCCAGCAGTTTCTTCTCACCGGGACAGGGGTCCCGGTATAACGAGCAGTACTTC,CASSFFSPGQGSRYNEQYF